This TCR beta chain was observed in a study of cytomegalovirus exposure and HLA in healthy donors. On the study more broadly: An analysis done earlier identified 95 million to 140 million unique TCR beta sequences from about 179 million T cells.

There are 14 residues in the CDR3. Germline-derived CDR1 and CDR2 are MGHDK and SYGVNS. Trimming stripped 3 bases from V and 0 bases from J, with 8 bases between. About this clone itself: Its antigen is not known.

Study-level points and caveats: Across donors, most TCRs were seen rarely, yet some public ones were widespread.

With 60 Vbeta and 13 Jbeta primers, the PCR was carried out. How the authors handled the data: An analysis that came later counted 73 million or so unique TCR beta chains, 10 million to 11 million shared. TCRdb's table, derived via immunoSEQ multiplex PCR, lists solely in-frame clones and lacks some. Clone size and the V and J calls come from that table; the DNA yielded D and trimming. The repertoire has over 200,000 clones, about 78% of them found once; the top ten carry around 3.9%. The chain recombines TRBV25-1 with TRBJ2-5; no firm D call. Sequences were obtained from PBMCs. The origin of this receptor is a male donor in good health and CMV-seronegative. CDR3 in DNA: TGTGCCAGCAGTGAGGTCCGGGACCAAGAGACCCAGTACTTC. This gives the protein CASSEVRDQETQYF.